This T cell receptor beta chain was sequenced in a study of blood T cell repertoires in COVID-19. Looking at the study overall: The United States, Italy and Spain supplied acute and convalescent COVID-19 samples.

Patients of the Seattle cohort, enrolled during active infection, were followed longitudinally. Clones were sequenced by immunoSEQ multiplex PCR, and TCRdb holds only the in-frame ones, with some missing. The repertoire holds tens of thousands of clones, about 91% seen once, with around two fifths in the top ten. The V and J ends lost 6 bases and 5 bases respectively, with 20 bases between them. CDR3 length equals 15 residues. Germline V CDR1 and CDR2: PRHDT, FYEKMQ (reference sequence). The sequencing sample was made of peripheral blood. This chain connects TRBV13 to TRBJ2-7; the D gene is possibly TRBD2 (6 bases). The source is a woman aged 60-70 years with COVID-19, enrolled during active disease. The CDR3 is CASRRGWGGENEQYF. The DNA for the CDR3 is TGTGCCAGCAGGCGAGGATGGGGAGGAGAAAACGAGCAGTACTTC.